This T cell receptor beta chain emerged from a study of CD8+CD57+ T cells in acquired aplastic anemia. Overall study: The mean DNA yield obtained from sorted CD4+ and CD8+ cells came to roughly 3.4 ug. Overall study findings and caveats: Controls and patients did not differ significantly in CD8+ Simpson's diversity.

A single count supports this clonotype. Its antigen is still unknown. Only patients with CD8+CD57+ cell expansion on flow cytometry were chosen for sequencing. By the time of blood sampling, patients had still received no therapy. Genomic DNA, serving as template, underwent TCR beta VDJ and CDR3 profiling. TCRdb re-analysed the reads in MiXCR, keeping a single row per CDR3 protein. The sample lists around 290,000 distinct CDR3 sequences, about 50% occurring once. The germline gives CDR1 MGHDK, CDR2 SYGVNS. Trimming left V 6 bases short and J 6 bases short, with 19 bases between. The CDR3 length is 15 residues.

Sequencing was performed on sorted CD4+, CD8+, or CD8+CD57+ T cells (not recorded which) from PBMCs. The source of this sequence is a human donor with aplastic anemia. V and J are TRBV25-1 and TRBJ2-3, with D possibly TRBD2 on 5 matching bases. This chain's CDR3 is CASSQLGTTSDTQYF. Written as DNA, the CDR3 is TGTGCCAGCAGCCAACTAGGTACAACCTCGGATACGCAGTATTTT.